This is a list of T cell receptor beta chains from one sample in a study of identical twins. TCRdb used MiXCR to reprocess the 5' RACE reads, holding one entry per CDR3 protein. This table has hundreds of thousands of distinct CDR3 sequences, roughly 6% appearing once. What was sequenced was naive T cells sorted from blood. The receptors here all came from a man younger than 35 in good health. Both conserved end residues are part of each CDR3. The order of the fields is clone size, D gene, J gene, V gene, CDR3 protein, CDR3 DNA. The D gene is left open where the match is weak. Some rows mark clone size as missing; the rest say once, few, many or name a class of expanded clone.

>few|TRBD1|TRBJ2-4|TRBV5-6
CASSPRDRLAKNIQYF
TGTGCCAGCAGCCCCCGGGACAGATTAGCCAAAAACATTCAGTACTTC
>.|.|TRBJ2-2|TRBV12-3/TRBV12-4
CASSPDVTGELFF
TGTGCCAGCAGCCCGGATGTCACCGGGGAGCTGTTTTTT
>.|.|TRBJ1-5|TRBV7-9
CASSLSGPDMGPQHF
TGTGCCAGCAGCTTATCGGGGCCTGACATGGGGCCCCAGCATTTT
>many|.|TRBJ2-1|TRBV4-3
CASSQGSVLYNEQFF
TGCGCCAGCAGCCAAGGTAGCGTGCTTTACAATGAGCAGTTCTTC
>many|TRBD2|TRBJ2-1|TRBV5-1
CASSPGLERGSNEQFF
TGCGCCAGCAGCCCAGGACTAGAACGCGGGTCCAATGAGCAGTTCTTC
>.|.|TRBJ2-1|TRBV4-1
CASSQVAGYSYNEQFF
TGCGCCAGCAGCCAAGTCGCGGGATATTCCTACAATGAGCAGTTCTTC
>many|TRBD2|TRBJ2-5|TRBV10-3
CAISEGLAGGGETQYF
TGTGCCATCAGTGAAGGACTAGCGGGAGGGGGGGAGACCCAGTACTTC
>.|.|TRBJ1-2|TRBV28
CASSSFVRPQSGYTF
TGTGCCAGCAGCAGTTTCGTCCGGCCACAGAGTGGCTACACCTTC
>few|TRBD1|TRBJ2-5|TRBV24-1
CATMTGGFLGETQYF
TGTGCCACCATGACAGGGGGCTTCCTTGGGGAGACCCAGTACTTC
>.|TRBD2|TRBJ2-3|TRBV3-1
CASGTSGTLNTQYF
TGTGCCAGCGGGACTAGCGGGACGCTTAATACGCAGTATTTT
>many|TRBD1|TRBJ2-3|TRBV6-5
CASSYRGPGDTQYF
TGTGCCAGCAGTTACAGGGGGCCCGGGGATACGCAGTATTTT
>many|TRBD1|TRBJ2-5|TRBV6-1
CASSKQGITTQYF
TGTGCCAGCAGTAAACAGGGGATCACGACCCAGTACTTC
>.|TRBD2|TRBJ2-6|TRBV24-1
CATSDPAGGASGANVLTF
TGTGCCACCAGTGACCCGGCGGGGGGGGCCTCTGGGGCCAACGTCCTGACTTTC
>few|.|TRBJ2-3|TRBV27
CASSVQSTDTQYF
TGTGCCAGCAGCGTCCAGAGCACAGATACGCAGTATTTT
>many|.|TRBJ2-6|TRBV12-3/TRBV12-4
CASSKKGFGANVLTF
TGTGCCAGCAGCAAGAAGGGCTTTGGGGCCAACGTCCTGACTTTC
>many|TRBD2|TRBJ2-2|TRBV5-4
CASSLPHGTSGKNTGELFF
TGTGCCAGCAGCTTGCCCCACGGGACTAGCGGCAAGAACACCGGGGAGCTGTTTTTT